The present T cell receptor beta chain was sequenced within a study of lymphopenia after photon versus proton radiotherapy. Study observations and caveats: Under photons, naive T cells and diversity fell while effector/memory populations rose. After the lymphocyte nadir, photon-treated repertoires showed oligoclonal expansion, especially of CD8+ Temra cells. Larger post-nadir TCR diversity loss correlated inversely with survival in deceased patients.

As for this clone: The antigen is undetermined.

The repertoire was sequenced with immunoSEQ multiplex PCR; TCRdb's copy has only in-frame clones and lacks some. The sample includes about 20,000 clones, around 89% seen only once; the top ten take 8.5% to 14%. The CDR3 contains 16 residues. Between the trimmed V and J ends, which lost 2 bases and 4 bases, there was a span of 17 bases. CDR1 SSHAT and CDR2 FNYEAQ come from the germline V gene (reference sequence). This specimen was peripheral blood, taken from a patient treated with proton-based radiotherapy. This TCR was sampled from an elderly man with esophageal cancer. The J gene is TRBJ2-5, the V gene TRBV7-7; D gene uncertain. CDR3 sequence reads: CASSLNYPRVGETQYF. CDR3 sequence (DNA): TGTGCCAGCAGCTTAAACTACCCTAGGGTCGGAGAGACCCAGTACTTC.